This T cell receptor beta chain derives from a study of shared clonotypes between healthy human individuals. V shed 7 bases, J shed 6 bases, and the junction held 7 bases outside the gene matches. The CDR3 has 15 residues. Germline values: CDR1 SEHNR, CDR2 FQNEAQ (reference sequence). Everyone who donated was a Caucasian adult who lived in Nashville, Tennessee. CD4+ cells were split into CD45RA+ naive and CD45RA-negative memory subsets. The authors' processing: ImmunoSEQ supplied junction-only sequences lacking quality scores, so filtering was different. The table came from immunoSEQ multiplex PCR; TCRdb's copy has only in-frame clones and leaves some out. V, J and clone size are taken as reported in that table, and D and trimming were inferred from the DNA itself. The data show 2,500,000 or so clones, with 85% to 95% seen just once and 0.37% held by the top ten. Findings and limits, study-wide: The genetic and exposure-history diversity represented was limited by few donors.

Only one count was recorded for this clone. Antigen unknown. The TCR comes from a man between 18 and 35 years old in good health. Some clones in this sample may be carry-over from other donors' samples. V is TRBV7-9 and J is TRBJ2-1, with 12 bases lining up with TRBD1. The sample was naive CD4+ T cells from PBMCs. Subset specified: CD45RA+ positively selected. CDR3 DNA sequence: TGTGCCAGCACCTTCCCGGGACAGGGGGCCAATGAGCAGTTCTTC. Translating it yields CASTFPGQGANEQFF.